Sequencing of this T cell receptor beta chain was carried out in a study of T cell repertoires in cytomegalovirus infection. Study summary: Carrying CMV and the relevant HLA type showed in public TCR beta signatures.

V dropped 3 bases and J dropped 6; count of bases not matched to a gene: 6. Germline CDR1 reads SGHTA; CDR2 reads FQGTGA. CDR3 length: 15 amino acids. Each CDR3 protein gets one entry after TCRdb re-called the reads with MiXCR. The table records 200,000 or so distinct CDR3 sequences, about 30% of them present only once. The sequence was obtained from a human donor in good health (CMV status not recorded). Some clones in this sample may be carry-over from other donors' samples. The sample was PBMCs. This chain links TRBV7-3 with TRBJ1-2; 11 bases match TRBD1. The CDR3 DNA is TGTGCCAGCAGCTTCACAGGACAGGGGGCGCATGGCTACACCTTC. It yields the protein CASSFTGQGAHGYTF.